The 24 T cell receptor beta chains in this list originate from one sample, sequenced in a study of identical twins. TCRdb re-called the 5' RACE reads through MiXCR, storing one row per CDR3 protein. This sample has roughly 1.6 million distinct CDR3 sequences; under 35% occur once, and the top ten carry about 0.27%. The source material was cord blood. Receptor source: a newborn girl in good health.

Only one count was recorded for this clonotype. In DNA, the CDR3 is TGCAGTGCTAGAGTTCGGCGGCAGGAGACCCAGTACTTC. Residues: CSARVRRQETQYF. The chain has TRBV20-1 and TRBJ2-5; no definite D call. Per germline, CDR1 DFQATT and CDR2 SNEGSKA (reference sequence). Trimming cost V 1 base and J 5 bases, with 11 bases left between them. CDR3 length: 13 residues.

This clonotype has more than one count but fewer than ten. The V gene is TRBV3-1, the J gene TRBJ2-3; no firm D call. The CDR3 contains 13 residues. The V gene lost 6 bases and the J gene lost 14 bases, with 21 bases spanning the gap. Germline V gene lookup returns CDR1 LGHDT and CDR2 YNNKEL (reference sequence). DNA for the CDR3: TGTGCCAGCAGTCCACTCCCGACCCGTCCAGGGTATTTT. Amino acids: CASSPLPTRPGYF.

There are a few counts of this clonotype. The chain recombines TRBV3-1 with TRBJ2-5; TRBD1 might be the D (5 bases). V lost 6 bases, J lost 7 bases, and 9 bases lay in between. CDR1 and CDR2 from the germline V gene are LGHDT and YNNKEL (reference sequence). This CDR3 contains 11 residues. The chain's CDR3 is CASRNTGTQYF. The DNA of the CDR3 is TGTGCCAGCAGGAATACAGGGACCCAGTACTTC.

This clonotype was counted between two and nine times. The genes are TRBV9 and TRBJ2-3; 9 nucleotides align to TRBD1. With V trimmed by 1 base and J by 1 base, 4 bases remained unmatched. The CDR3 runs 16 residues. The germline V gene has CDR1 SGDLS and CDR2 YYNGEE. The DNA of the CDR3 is TGTGCCAGCAGCGTAAGGGGACAGGGTCGCACAGATACGCAGTATTTT. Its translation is CASSVRGQGRTDTQYF.

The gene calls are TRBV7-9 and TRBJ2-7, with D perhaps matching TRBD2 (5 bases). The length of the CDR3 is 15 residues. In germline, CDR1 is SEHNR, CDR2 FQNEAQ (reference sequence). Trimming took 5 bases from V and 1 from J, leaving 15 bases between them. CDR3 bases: TGTGCCAGCAGCCGGGATAATATCCATTCCTACGAGCAGTACTTC. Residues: CASSRDNIHSYEQYF.

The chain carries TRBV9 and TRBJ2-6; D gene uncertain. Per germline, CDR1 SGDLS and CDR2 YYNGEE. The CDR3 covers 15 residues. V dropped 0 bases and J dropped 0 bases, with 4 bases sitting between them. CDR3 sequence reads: CASSVVVSGANVLTF. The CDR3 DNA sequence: TGTGCCAGCAGCGTAGTGGTCTCTGGGGCCAACGTCCTGACTTTC.

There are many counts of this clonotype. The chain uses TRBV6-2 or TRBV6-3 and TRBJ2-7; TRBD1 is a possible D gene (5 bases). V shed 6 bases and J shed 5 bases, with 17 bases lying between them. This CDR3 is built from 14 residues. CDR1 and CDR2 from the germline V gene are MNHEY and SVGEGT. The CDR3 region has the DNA TGTGCCAGCAGCGGAAGACAGCCTGGCGACGAGCAGTACTTC. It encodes CASSGRQPGDEQYF.

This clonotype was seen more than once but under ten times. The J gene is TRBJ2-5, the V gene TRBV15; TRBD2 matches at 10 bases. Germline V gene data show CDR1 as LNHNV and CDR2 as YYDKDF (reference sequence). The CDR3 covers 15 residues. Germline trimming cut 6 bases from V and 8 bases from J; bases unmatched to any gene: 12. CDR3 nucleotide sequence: TGTGCCACCAGAGACGGACTAGCGGTTTCAAATACCCAGTACTTC. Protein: CATRDGLAVSNTQYF.

CDR3 loop: CASSVGGPYSNQPQHF. The DNA for the CDR3 is TGTGCCAGCAGCGTGGGGGGCCCTTATAGCAATCAGCCCCAGCATTTT. The chain has TRBV5-6 and TRBJ1-5, with D perhaps matching TRBD1 (6 bases). CDR3 size: 16 residues. The ends were cut back, 4 bases at V and 0 bases at J, with 14 bases in the middle. Germline V CDR1 and CDR2: SGHDT, YYEEEE.

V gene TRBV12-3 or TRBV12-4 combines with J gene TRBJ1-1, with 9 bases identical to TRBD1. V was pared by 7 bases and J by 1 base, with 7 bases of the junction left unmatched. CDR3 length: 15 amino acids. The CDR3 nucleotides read TGTGCCAGCAACTCTCCGGGACAGGGGAACACTGAAGCTTTCTTT. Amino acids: CASNSPGQGNTEAFF.

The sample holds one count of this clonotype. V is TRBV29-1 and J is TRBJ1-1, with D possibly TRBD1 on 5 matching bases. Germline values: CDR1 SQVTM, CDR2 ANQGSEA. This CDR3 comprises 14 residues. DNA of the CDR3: TGCGGCGCAACTCGAAGCACAGGGAACACTGAAGCTTTCTTT. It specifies CGATRSTGNTEAFF.

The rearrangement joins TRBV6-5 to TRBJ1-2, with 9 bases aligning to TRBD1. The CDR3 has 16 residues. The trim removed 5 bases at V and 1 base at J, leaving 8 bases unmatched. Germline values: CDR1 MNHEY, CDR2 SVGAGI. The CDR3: CASSRTGDPFNYGYTF. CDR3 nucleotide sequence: TGTGCCAGCAGTCGGACAGGGGACCCCTTTAACTATGGCTACACCTTC.

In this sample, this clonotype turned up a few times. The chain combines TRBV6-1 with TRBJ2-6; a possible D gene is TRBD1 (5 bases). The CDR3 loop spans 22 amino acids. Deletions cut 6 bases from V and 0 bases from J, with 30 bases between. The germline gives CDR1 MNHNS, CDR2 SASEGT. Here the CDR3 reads CASSSRIGQQVFPLSGANVLTF. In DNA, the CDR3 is TGTGCCAGCAGCAGTCGTATAGGTCAACAGGTTTTTCCCCTCTCTGGGGCCAACGTCCTGACTTTC.

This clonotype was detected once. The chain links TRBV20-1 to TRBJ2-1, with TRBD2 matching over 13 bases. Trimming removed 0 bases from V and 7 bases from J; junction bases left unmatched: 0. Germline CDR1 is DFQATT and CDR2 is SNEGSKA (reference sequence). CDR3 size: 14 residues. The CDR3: CSARETSGRNEQFF. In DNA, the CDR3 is TGCAGTGCTAGAGAGACTAGCGGGAGGAATGAGCAGTTCTTC.

The CDR3 DNA reads TGTGCCAGCAGTTTATTCGGGGGGAGGAATGAGCAGTTCTTC. This sequence encodes CASSLFGGRNEQFF. This sequence joins TRBV28 and TRBJ2-1, with 7 bases that match TRBD2. Germline lookup yields CDR1 MDHEN and CDR2 SYDVKM. J lost 7 bases, V lost 1 base, and 4 bases had no gene match. CDR3 length: 14 residues.

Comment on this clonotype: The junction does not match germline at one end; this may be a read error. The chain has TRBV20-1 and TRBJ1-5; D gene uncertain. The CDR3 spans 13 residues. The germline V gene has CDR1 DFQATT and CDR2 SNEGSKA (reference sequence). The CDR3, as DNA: TGCAGTGCTAGAGGGCAGGTGAATCAGCCCCGGCATTTT. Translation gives CSARGQVNQPRHF.

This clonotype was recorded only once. The CDR3 is CASSLGGQHTGELFF. The CDR3 DNA reads TGCGCCAGCAGCTTAGGGGGGCAGCACACCGGGGAGCTGTTTTTT. The V gene is TRBV5-1, the J gene TRBJ2-2, with D perhaps given as TRBD1 or TRBD2 (6 bases each). The CDR3 is 15 amino acids. Germline V gene lookup returns CDR1 SGHRS and CDR2 YFSETQ. V lost 2 bases, J lost 3 bases, and 11 bases lay in between.

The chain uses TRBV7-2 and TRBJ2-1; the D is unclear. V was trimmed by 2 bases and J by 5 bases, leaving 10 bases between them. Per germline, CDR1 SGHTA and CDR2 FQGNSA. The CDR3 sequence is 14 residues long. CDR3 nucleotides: TGTGCCAGCAGCTTAACTTTCACCCACAATGAGCAGTTCTTC. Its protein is CASSLTFTHNEQFF.

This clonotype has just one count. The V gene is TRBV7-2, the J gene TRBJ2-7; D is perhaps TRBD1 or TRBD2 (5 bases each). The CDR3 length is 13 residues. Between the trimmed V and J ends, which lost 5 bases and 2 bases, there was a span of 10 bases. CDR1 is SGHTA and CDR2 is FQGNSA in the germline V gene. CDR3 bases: TGTGCCAGCAGCCGGGACGATACCTACGAGCAGTACTTC. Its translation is CASSRDDTYEQYF.

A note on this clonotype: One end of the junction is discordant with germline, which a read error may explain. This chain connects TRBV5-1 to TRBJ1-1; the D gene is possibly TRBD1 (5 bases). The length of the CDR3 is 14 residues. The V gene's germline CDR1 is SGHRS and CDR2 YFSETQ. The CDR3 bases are TGCGCCAGCAGCTTCGGGGGGAGAGATACTGAAGTTTTCTTT. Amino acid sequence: CASSFGGRDTEVFF. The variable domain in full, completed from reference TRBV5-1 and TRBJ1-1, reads KAGVTQTPRYLIKTRGQQVTLSCSPISGHRSVSWYQQTPGQGLQFLFEYFSETQRNKGNFPGRFSGRQFSNSRSEMNVSTLELGDSALYLCASSFGGRDTEVFFGQGTRLTVV.

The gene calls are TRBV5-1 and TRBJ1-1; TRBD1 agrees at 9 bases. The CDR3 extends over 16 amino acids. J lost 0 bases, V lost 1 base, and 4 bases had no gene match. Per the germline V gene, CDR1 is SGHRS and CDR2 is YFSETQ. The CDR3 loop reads CASSLTGGYLNTEAFF. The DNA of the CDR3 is TGCGCCAGCAGCTTGACAGGGGGCTATTTGAACACTGAAGCTTTCTTT.

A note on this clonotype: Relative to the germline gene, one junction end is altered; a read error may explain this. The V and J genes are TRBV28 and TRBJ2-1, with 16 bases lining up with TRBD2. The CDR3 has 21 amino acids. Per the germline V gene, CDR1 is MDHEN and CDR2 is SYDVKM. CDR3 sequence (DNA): TGTGCCAGCAATTTACCCTTGGGACTAGCGGGAGGGTCTAGCGCCTACAATGAGCAGTTCTTC. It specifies CASNLPLGLAGGSSAYNEQFF.

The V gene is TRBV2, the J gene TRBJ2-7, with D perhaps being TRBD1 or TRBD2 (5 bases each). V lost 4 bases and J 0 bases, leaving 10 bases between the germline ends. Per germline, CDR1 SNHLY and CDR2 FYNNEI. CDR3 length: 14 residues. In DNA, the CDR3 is TGTGCCAGCAGTGCGGGACGGCTCTCCTACGAGCAGTACTTC. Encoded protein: CASSAGRLSYEQYF.

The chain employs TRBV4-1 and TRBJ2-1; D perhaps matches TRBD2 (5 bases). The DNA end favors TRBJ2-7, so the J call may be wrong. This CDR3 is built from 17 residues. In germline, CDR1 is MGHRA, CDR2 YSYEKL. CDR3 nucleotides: TGCGCCAGCAGCCAAGATCGAGGGTCCCACAACTACAATGAGCAGTACTTC. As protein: CASSQDRGSHNYNEQYF.